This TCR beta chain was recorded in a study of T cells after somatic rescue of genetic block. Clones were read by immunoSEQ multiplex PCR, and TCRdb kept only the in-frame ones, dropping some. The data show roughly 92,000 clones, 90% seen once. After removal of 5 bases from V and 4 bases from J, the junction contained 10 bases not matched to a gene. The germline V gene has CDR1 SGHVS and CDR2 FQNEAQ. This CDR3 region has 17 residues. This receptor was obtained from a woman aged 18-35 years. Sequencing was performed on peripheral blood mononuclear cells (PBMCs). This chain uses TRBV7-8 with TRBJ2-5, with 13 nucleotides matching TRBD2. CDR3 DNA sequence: TGTGCCAGCAGCAATAAACCGGGACTAGCGGGAAGAGAGACCCAGTACTTC. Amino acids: CASSNKPGLAGRETQYF.